Included here is one TCR beta chain sequence, with context. Its antigen is still unknown. This sample was taken from a study of T cells in Graves' hyperthyroidism and ophthalmopathy. Study details: Peripheral blood was acquired at first diagnosis, ahead of any therapy whatsoever. Study results and caveats: Blood also contained most expanded thyroid clonotypes above 0.001.

Amplified TCR beta CDR3 regions came from RNA transcripts. In the first-round RT-PCR of the TCR CDR3, the HTBI primer set was used. Each CDR3 protein gets one entry after TCRdb re-called the multiplex PCR reads with MiXCR. The sample has approximately 370,000 distinct CDR3 sequences, about 15% seen once. Stability of Graves' hyperthyroidism was defined as absent ophthalmopathy progression within 18 months. Fresh peripheral blood, around 9.5 ml, yielded the PBMCs. This receptor was taken from a woman aged 25 to 39 with Graves' hyperthyroidism. The sequenced material came from blood.

The CDR3 spells CSAYQTSYGTQYF. CDR3 bases: TGCAGTGCTTATCAGACTAGTTATGGTACGCAGTATTTT. V usage is TRBV20-1 and J usage is TRBJ2-3; possibly TRBD2 for D (6 bases). The CDR3 length is 13 residues. The germline CDR1 and CDR2 sequences are DFQATT and SNEGSKA (reference sequence). The V end was cut by 5 bases, the J end by 8 bases, with 17 bases between.